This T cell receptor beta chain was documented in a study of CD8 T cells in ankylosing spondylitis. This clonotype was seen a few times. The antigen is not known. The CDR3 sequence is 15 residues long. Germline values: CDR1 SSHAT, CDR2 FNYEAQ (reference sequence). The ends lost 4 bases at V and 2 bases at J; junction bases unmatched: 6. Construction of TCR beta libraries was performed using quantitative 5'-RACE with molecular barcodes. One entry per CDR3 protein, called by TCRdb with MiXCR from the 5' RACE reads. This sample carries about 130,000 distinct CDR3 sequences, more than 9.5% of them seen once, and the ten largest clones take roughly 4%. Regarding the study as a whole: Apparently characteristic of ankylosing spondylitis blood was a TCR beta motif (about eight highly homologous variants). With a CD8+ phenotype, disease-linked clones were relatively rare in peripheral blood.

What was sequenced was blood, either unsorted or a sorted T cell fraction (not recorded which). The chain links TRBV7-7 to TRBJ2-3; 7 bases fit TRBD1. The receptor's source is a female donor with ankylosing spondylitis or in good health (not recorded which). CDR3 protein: CASSSGQEYTDTQYF. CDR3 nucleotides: TGTGCCAGCAGCTCCGGACAGGAGTACACAGATACGCAGTATTTT.